The sequence of this T cell receptor beta chain was determined in a study of T cells in Graves' hyperthyroidism and ophthalmopathy. Amplified regions were TCR beta CDR3 sequences from RNA transcripts. Researchers ran a first-round RT-PCR on the TCR CDR3 using the HTBI primer set. TCRdb reanalysed the multiplex PCR reads using MiXCR and keeps one entry per CDR3 protein. The sample lists approximately 380,000 distinct CDR3 sequences, about 18% seen once, with around 4% in the top ten. Germline V gene data show CDR1 as LNHNV and CDR2 as YYDKDF (reference sequence). This CDR3 has 13 residues. Between the trimmed V and J ends, which lost 5 bases and 3 bases, there was a span of 11 bases. This clonotype was counted at least ten times.

The sequence came from a woman between 18 and 29 years old with Graves' hyperthyroidism. The chain combines TRBV15 with TRBJ2-7; no firm D call. What was sequenced was blood. The CDR3 nucleotides read TGTGCCACCAGCTCTGAGCCAAACTACGAGCAGTACTTC. It is translated as CATSSEPNYEQYF.